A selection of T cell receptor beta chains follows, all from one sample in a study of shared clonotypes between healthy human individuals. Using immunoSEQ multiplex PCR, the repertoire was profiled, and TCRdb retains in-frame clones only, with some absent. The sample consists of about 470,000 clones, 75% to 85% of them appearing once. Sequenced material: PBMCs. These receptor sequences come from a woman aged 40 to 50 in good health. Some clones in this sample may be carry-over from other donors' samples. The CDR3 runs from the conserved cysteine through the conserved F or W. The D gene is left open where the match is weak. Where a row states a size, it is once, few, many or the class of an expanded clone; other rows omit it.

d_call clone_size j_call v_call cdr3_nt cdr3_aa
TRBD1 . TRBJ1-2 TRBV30 TGTGCCTGGACAGGGGGTGGAGGCTATGGCTACACCTTC CAWTGGGGYGYTF
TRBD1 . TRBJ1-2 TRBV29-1 TGCAGCGCCTGGACAGGGGGCAACTATGGCTACACCTTC CSAWTGGNYGYTF
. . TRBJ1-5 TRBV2 TGTGCCAGCCAATGGCAGGGCAATCAGCCCCAGCATTTT CASQWQGNQPQHF
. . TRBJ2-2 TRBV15 TGTGCCACCAGTCGACACCGGGGGGCCACCGGGGAGCTGTTTTTT CATSRHRGATGELFF
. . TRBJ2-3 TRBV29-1 TGCAGCGTTGTGGCGAGCACAGATACGCAGTATTTT CSVVASTDTQYF
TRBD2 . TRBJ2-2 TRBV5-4 TGTGCCAGCAGCGGGGGACTAGCGGAAGGGGAGCTGTTTTTT CASSGGLAEGELFF
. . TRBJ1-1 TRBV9 TGTGCCAGCAGCGTAGGTCTCGGACCCCAGAACACTGAAGCTTTCTTT CASSVGLGPQNTEAFF
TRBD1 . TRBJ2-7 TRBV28 TGTGCCAGCACTCAGGGGGCTGGGGAGCAGTACTTC CASTQGAGEQYF
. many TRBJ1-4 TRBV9 TGTGCCAGCAGCCCCTGGGATAATGAAAAACTGTTTTTT CASSPWDNEKLFF
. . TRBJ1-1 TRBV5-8 TGTGCCAGCAGCTTAGGGCTGAACACTGAAGCTTTCTTT CASSLGLNTEAFF
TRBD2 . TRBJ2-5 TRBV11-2 TGTGCCAGCAGCTCACTAGCGGGAGGCCTCATGTGGGAGACCCAGTACTTC CASSSLAGGLMWETQYF
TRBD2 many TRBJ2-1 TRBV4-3 TGCGCCAGCAGCCAAGATTACCCAGCTAGCGGGAGTCTTTACAATGAGCAGTTCTTC CASSQDYPASGSLYNEQFF
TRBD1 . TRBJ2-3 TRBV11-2 TGTGCCAGCAGCCGGGACAGGAACACAGATACGCAGTATTTT CASSRDRNTDTQYF
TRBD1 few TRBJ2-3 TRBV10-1 TGCGCCAGCAGTGAGGCGGGACAGGGGGGCACAGATACGCAGTATTTT CASSEAGQGGTDTQYF
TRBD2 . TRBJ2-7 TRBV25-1 TGTGCCAGCAGTGAGTTACTAGCGGGAGACTCCTACGAGCAGTACTTC CASSELLAGDSYEQYF
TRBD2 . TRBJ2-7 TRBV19 TGTGCCAGTAGTATAGAGACCGGGGGGTTCTACGAGCAGTACTTC CASSIETGGFYEQYF
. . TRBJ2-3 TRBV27 TGTGCCACCAAGCCCTGGGGCACAGATACGCAGTATTTT CATKPWGTDTQYF
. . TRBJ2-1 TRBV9 TGTGCCAGCAGCACCGGACCTCCCAAGTCTCACAATGAGCAGTTCTTC CASSTGPPKSHNEQFF
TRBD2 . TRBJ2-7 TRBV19 TGTGCCAGTAGTATCGCTAGCGGGAGGCACGAGCAGTACTTC CASSIASGRHEQYF
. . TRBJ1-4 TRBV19 TGTGCCAGTAGTATCGGTTGGAGTGAAAAACTGTTTTTT CASSIGWSEKLFF
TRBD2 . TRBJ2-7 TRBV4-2 TGTGCCAGCAGCCAAACTAGCGGGAGGACCTACGAGCAGTACTTC CASSQTSGRTYEQYF
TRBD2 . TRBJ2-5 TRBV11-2 TGTGCCAGCAGCTTCCGTACTAGCGGCCAAGAGACCCAGTACTTC CASSFRTSGQETQYF
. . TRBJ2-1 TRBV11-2 TGTGCCAGCAGAAGACCCGGGACTCCGCCCAATGAGCAGTTCTTC CASRRPGTPPNEQFF
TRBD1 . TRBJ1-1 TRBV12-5 TGTGCTAGTGGTTTGGACAGGGGTCGAACTGAAGCTTTCTTT CASGLDRGRTEAFF
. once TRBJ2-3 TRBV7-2 TGTGCCAGCAGCTTAGGTGTGAGAAGCACAGATACGCAGTATTTT CASSLGVRSTDTQYF
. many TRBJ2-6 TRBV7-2 TGTGCCAGCAGCTTAGTTATCTCTGGGGCCAACGTCCTGACTTTC CASSLVISGANVLTF
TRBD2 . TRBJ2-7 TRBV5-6 TGTGCCAGCGGCAATAGCGGGAACTCCTACGAGCAGTACTTC CASGNSGNSYEQYF
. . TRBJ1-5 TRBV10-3 TGTGCCATCAGTGAGGACATTAGCAATCAGCCCCAGCATTTT CAISEDISNQPQHF
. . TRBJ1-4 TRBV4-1 TGCGCCAGCAGCCAAGGTCACGGAAATAATGAAAAACTGTTTTTT CASSQGHGNNEKLFF
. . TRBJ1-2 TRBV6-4 TGTGCCAGCAGTGACACCCCCGGGACCGACTATGGCTACACCTTC CASSDTPGTDYGYTF
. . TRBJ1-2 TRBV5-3 TGTGCCAGCAGCCCGGGCAGGGCATGGGGCTACACCTTC CASSPGRAWGYTF
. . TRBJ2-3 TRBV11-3 TGTGCCAGCAGCTCTGGGGGAGCGGGCCTCACAGATACGCAGTATTTT CASSSGGAGLTDTQYF